What follows are 32 T cell receptor beta chains derived from one specimen sequenced in a study of T cell responses to AZD1222 COVID-19 vaccine. Assay: immunoSEQ multiplex PCR; the TCRdb copy retains only in-frame clones and omits some. The sample has some 200,000 clones; under 95% are singletons. Sequences were derived from peripheral blood, sampled on day 0 of AZD1222 vaccination. These TCRs come from an adult in good health.

The chain recombines TRBV28 with TRBJ1-6; 10 bases line up with TRBD1. The CDR3 is 15 amino acids. J was trimmed by 10 bases and V by 6 bases; bases with no gene match: 9. CDR1 and CDR2 from the germline V gene are MDHEN and SYDVKM. CDR3 bases: TGTGCCAGCAGCCGTCAGGACAGGGGGGGCTCACCCCTCCACTTT. Translating gives CASSRQDRGGSPLHF.

This rearrangement joins TRBV6-4 to TRBJ2-2, with D possibly matching TRBD2 (6 bases). This CDR3 has 16 amino acids. Trimming stripped 4 bases from V and 6 bases from J, with 18 bases between. The V gene's germline CDR1 is MRHNA and CDR2 SNTAGT. CDR3 nucleotides: TGTGCCAGCAGTGCTGCCGATGGGGGGATGGCCGGGGAGCTGTTTTTT. Amino acids: CASSAADGGMAGELFF.

V gene TRBV28 combines with J gene TRBJ1-5; 10 positions match TRBD1. The CDR3 runs to 14 residues. Per germline, CDR1 MDHEN and CDR2 SYDVKM. After removal of 5 bases from V and 9 bases from J, the junction contained 7 bases not matched to a gene. The CDR3 spells CASSPGQGGRPQHF. As DNA, the CDR3 is TGTGCCAGCAGTCCAGGACAGGGGGGACGGCCCCAGCATTTT.

The rearrangement joins TRBV28 to TRBJ1-3; a weak D match, TRBD1 (6 bases). The CDR3 spans 14 residues. In germline, CDR1 is MDHEN, CDR2 SYDVKM. Trimming left V 3 bases short and J 3 bases short, with 9 bases between. As DNA, the CDR3 is TGTGCCAGCAGTTTTAGGGGGGGTGGAAACACCATATATTTT. It is translated as CASSFRGGGNTIYF.

CDR3 DNA sequence: TGTGCCATCATGGCCGAGCTTCCCCTAGGGATTAATGAGCAGTTCTTC. Translating it yields CAIMAELPLGINEQFF. The chain carries TRBV10-3 and TRBJ2-1; D gene unclear. This CDR3 is 16 amino acids long. Germline CDR1 reads ENHRY; CDR2 reads SYGVKD. Trimming left V 7 bases short and J 7 bases short, with 23 bases between.

This rearrangement joins TRBV6-5 to TRBJ2-7; 8 bases align to TRBD2. The CDR3 sequence is 13 residues long. With 6 bases clipped from V and 6 bases from J, the junction kept 7 bases outside the gene matches. Per germline, CDR1 MNHEY and CDR2 SVGAGI. This CDR3 reads CASSHGGAGEQYF. CDR3 DNA sequence: TGTGCCAGCAGCCACGGGGGGGCTGGCGAGCAGTACTTC.

The chain combines TRBV24-1 with TRBJ1-2; possible D gene TRBD1, 5 bases. CDR1 and CDR2 (germline): KGHDR, SFDVKD. V shed 3 bases and J shed 5 bases, with 9 bases lying between them. There are 13 residues in the CDR3. In nucleotides, the CDR3 is TGTGCCACCAGTGATAATGGGGGGTATGGCTACACCTTC. Translating gives CATSDNGGYGYTF.

This chain connects TRBV14 to TRBJ1-4, with a tentative D call TRBD1 (6 bases). This CDR3 has 15 residues. Germline CDR1 is SGHDN and CDR2 is FVKESK. V was trimmed by 2 bases and J by 8 bases, leaving 15 bases between them. CDR3 nucleotides: TGTGCCAGCAGCCAATTGATACAGGGCGGCGAAAAACTGTTTTTT. Protein product: CASSQLIQGGEKLFF.

For this clone: An end of the junction does not agree with germline; a read error may underlie this. This chain joins TRBV7-9 and TRBJ2-3, with 7 bases that match TRBD1. There are 18 residues in the CDR3. Germline CDR1 SEHNR, CDR2 FQNEAQ (reference sequence). CDR3 sequence: CASSLVILRGLGSDAQYF. In DNA, the CDR3 is TGTGCCAGCAGCTTGGTCATTTTGAGGGGGCTCGGGTCAGATGCGCAGTATTTT. The full variable domain, completed using reference TRBV7-9 and TRBJ2-3, is DTGVSQNPRHKITKRGQNVTFRCDPISEHNRLYWYRQTLGQGPEFLTYFQNEAQLEKSRLLSDRFSAERPKGSFSTLEIQRTEQGDSAMYLCASSLVILRGLGSDAQYFGPGTRLTVL.

For the CDR3, the DNA is TGTGCCAGCTCACCTCTTTCGGGAGTTAGCACAGATACGCAGTATTTT. It yields the protein CASSPLSGVSTDTQYF. The chain links TRBV18 to TRBJ2-3; tentatively, D is TRBD2 (6 bases). CDR1 is KGHSH, CDR2 LQKENI, per germline. V shed 3 bases and J shed 0 bases, with 13 bases lying between them. The CDR3 runs to 16 residues.

This clone was recorded once. This specimen includes other DNA sequences encoding the same CDR3. The chain couples TRBV27 to TRBJ2-2; the match to TRBD2 covers 7 bases. V was clipped by 0 bases and J by 2 bases; unmatched bases: 3. The V gene's germline CDR1 is MNHEY and CDR2 SMNVEV (reference sequence). The CDR3 is 16 amino acids. CDR3 in amino acids: CASSLSPSGNTGELFF. The CDR3 DNA follows: TGTGCCAGCAGTTTATCTCCTAGCGGCAACACCGGGGAGCTGTTTTTT.

The CDR3 protein is CASSLWGAEETQYF. The CDR3 DNA is TGTGCCAGCAGTTTATGGGGGGCAGAAGAGACCCAGTACTTC. V gene TRBV27 combines with J gene TRBJ2-5; TRBD1 or TRBD2 may be the D gene (6 bases each). The V and J ends lost 1 base and 3 bases respectively, with 9 bases between them. The CDR3 is 14 amino acids. Germline CDR1 and CDR2: MNHEY and SMNVEV (reference sequence).

This rearrangement joins TRBV3-1 (or the pseudogene TRBV3-2) to TRBJ2-7, with D perhaps matching TRBD1 (5 bases). The CDR3 totals 14 residues. Trimming removed 1 base from V and 5 bases from J, with 12 bases in between. Germline CDR1 and CDR2: LGHDT and YNNKEL (reference sequence). This chain's CDR3 is CASSQVIVGDEQYF. Written as DNA, the CDR3 is TGTGCCAGCAGCCAAGTTATCGTAGGGGACGAGCAGTACTTC.

V is TRBV5-1 and J is TRBJ2-5; TRBD2 matches 10 bases. Germline CDR1 and CDR2: SGHRS and YFSETQ. V shed 2 bases and J 4 bases; nucleotides not matched to a gene: 17. The CDR3 totals 19 residues. For the CDR3, the DNA is TGCGCCAGCAGCTTCTTCATTGTGACTAGCGGGCCGCGGGGAGAGACCCAGTACTTC. Its protein is CASSFFIVTSGPRGETQYF.

This clone has more than one count but fewer than ten. This chain connects TRBV5-1 to TRBJ1-4; 8 bases line up with TRBD1. The CDR3 spans 14 residues. Germline V gene sequence: CDR1 SGHRS, CDR2 YFSETQ. Trimming took 4 bases from V and 8 from J; bases not matched to a gene: 7. The CDR3 sequence is CASSEDRVGEKLFF. The CDR3 nucleotides read TGCGCCAGCAGCGAGGACAGGGTGGGGGAAAAACTGTTTTTT. The full variable domain, rest sourced from reference TRBV5-1 and TRBJ1-4, is KAGVTQTPRYLIKTRGQQVTLSCSPISGHRSVSWYQQTPGQGLQFLFEYFSETQRNKGNFPGRFSGRQFSNSRSEMNVSTLELGDSALYLCASSEDRVGEKLFFGSGTQLSVL.

This chain links TRBV7-9 with TRBJ1-6; D is uncertain. The V and J ends lost 1 base and 8 bases respectively, with 9 bases between them. This CDR3 has 14 residues. In germline, CDR1 is SEHNR, CDR2 FQNEAQ (reference sequence). The CDR3 loop reads CASSLVGDYSPLHF. CDR3 sequence (DNA): TGTGCCAGCAGCTTAGTAGGAGACTATTCACCCCTCCACTTT. The full variable domain, rest sourced from reference TRBV7-9 and TRBJ1-6, is DTGVSQNPRHKITKRGQNVTFRCDPISEHNRLYWYRQTLGQGPEFLTYFQNEAQLEKSRLLSDRFSAERPKGSFSTLEIQRTEQGDSAMYLCASSLVGDYSPLHFGNGTRLTVT.

In the case of this clone: A junction end diverges from the germline sequence, so it may reflect a read error. This chain connects TRBV18 to TRBJ2-7; TRBD2 is a possible D gene (6 bases). CDR1 is KGHSH, CDR2 LQKENI, per germline. The CDR3 is made up of 13 amino acids. The CDR3 sequence is CASSPRDRLPLNF. The CDR3 nucleotides are TGTGCCAGCTCACCGCGGGACCGGTTGCCCCTAAACTTC.

The chain combines TRBV28 with TRBJ2-5; 13 bases are shared with TRBD2. The CDR3 loop spans 14 amino acids. With 6 bases clipped from V and 5 bases from J, the junction kept 3 bases outside the gene matches. Per the germline V gene, CDR1 is MDHEN and CDR2 is SYDVKM. The CDR3 bases are TGTGCCAGCAGCACTAGCGGGAGGGGGGAGACCCAGTACTTC. This sequence encodes CASSTSGRGETQYF.

This clone was seen only once. This rearrangement joins TRBV2 to TRBJ2-1; possible D gene TRBD2, 5 bases. The CDR3 loop spans 14 amino acids. Germline V gene lookup returns CDR1 SNHLY and CDR2 FYNNEI. Trimming stripped 8 bases from V and 8 bases from J, with 19 bases between. DNA for the CDR3: TGTGCCAGCGAGTCAGGTGGGAGACTCTATGAGCAGTTCTTC. Its translation: CASESGGRLYEQFF.

J is TRBJ1-6 and V is TRBV2; D is perhaps TRBD1 (5 bases). V lost 3 bases and J 13 bases, leaving 19 bases between the germline ends. This CDR3 comprises 15 residues. Per germline, CDR1 SNHLY and CDR2 FYNNEI. CDR3 in DNA: TGTGCCAGCAGTGAGGGGGGGGATCGCTCTCAGCCCCTCCACTTT. Its protein is CASSEGGDRSQPLHF.

V usage is TRBV7-3 and J usage is TRBJ2-2; D unclear. The germline gives CDR1 SGHTA, CDR2 FQGTGA. The CDR3 is made up of 14 amino acids. The V gene lost 4 bases and the J gene lost 4 bases, with 10 bases spanning the gap. CDR3 sequence: CASSSDMVTGELFF. For the CDR3, the DNA is TGTGCCAGCAGCTCGGATATGGTCACCGGGGAGCTGTTTTTT.

The J gene is TRBJ2-7, the V gene TRBV7-2, with D unclear. The CDR3 runs to 17 residues. Germline V gene data show CDR1 as SGHTA and CDR2 as FQGNSA. V was pared by 8 bases and J by 0 bases, with 23 bases between. CDR3 bases: TGTGCCAGCGAACCCTACGTTACCTCCTCCCGCTCCTACGAGCAGTACTTC. This encodes CASEPYVTSSRSYEQYF.

The chain joins TRBV3-1 (or the pseudogene TRBV3-2) to TRBJ1-2; tentative D call: TRBD1 (5 bases). The CDR3 has 14 amino acids. Trimming pared 0 bases from V and 8 bases from J, leaving 13 bases between. Germline assignment: CDR1 LGHDT and CDR2 YNNKEL (reference sequence). Written as DNA, the CDR3 is TGTGCCAGCAGCCAAGATCAAGGGGAGGGGGGCTACACCTTC. Translation: CASSQDQGEGGYTF.

The J gene is TRBJ2-2, the V gene TRBV12-3 or TRBV12-4; no clear D. V lost 5 bases to trimming and J lost 3 bases, with 4 bases between them. This CDR3 region has 12 residues. CDR3 sequence (DNA): TGTGCCAGCAGTGAGTACACCGGGGAGCTGTTTTTT. Translation: CASSEYTGELFF.

The chain links TRBV25-1 to TRBJ1-1; no reliable D call. Trimming shortened V by 4 bases and J by 5 bases, and 8 bases separated the two germline ends. Germline CDR1 MGHDK, CDR2 SYGVNS. This CDR3 contains 12 residues. CDR3 nucleotides: TGTGCCAGCAGTGTATGGGATACTGAAGCTTTCTTT. This translates into CASSVWDTEAFF.

The chain carries TRBV12-3 or TRBV12-4 and TRBJ1-1, with a weak D call TRBD1 (5 bases). Trimming shortened V by 6 bases and J by 8 bases, and 16 bases separated the two germline ends. The length of the CDR3 is 13 residues. The CDR3 DNA sequence: TGTGCCAGCAGCCCTCGTTTGACAGACGAAGCTTTCTTT. This encodes CASSPRLTDEAFF.

V is TRBV25-1 and J is TRBJ2-7; maybe TRBD1 (6 bases). The germline gives CDR1 MGHDK, CDR2 SYGVNS. The CDR3 has 15 residues. V was pared by 7 bases and J by 3 bases, with 19 bases between. CDR3 sequence: CASTPRGRGDYEQYF. The CDR3 DNA reads as TGTGCCAGCACCCCCCGCGGCAGGGGAGACTACGAGCAGTACTTC.

The chain combines TRBV9 with TRBJ2-5; possibly TRBD2 for D (6 bases). CDR1 and CDR2 from the germline V gene are SGDLS and YYNGEE. CDR3 length: 11 amino acids. Between the trimmed V and J ends, which lost 3 bases and 8 bases, there was a span of 8 bases. The CDR3 DNA reads as TGTGCCAGCAGCGCGGGGGTAACCCAGTACTTC. It yields the protein CASSAGVTQYF. Using reference TRBV9 and TRBJ2-5 for the parts outside the CDR3, the full variable domain is DSGVTQTPKHLITATGQRVTLRCSPRSGDLSVYWYQQSLDQGLQFLIQYYNGEERAKGNILERFSAQQFPDLHSELNLSSLELGDSALYFCASSAGVTQYFGPGTRLLVL.

This chain joins TRBV7-2 and TRBJ1-6, with D possibly being TRBD1 (5 bases). The germline V gene has CDR1 SGHTA and CDR2 FQGNSA. This CDR3 has 14 amino acids. Trimming left V 5 bases short and J 7 bases short, with 12 bases between. This CDR3 reads CASSQRGSNSPLHF. The CDR3 region has the DNA TGTGCCAGCAGCCAGAGGGGCAGCAATTCACCCCTCCACTTT. The complete variable domain, with remaining parts taken from reference TRBV7-2 and TRBJ1-6, reads GAGVSQSPSNKVTEKGKDVELRCDPISGHTALYWYRQSLGQGLEFLIYFQGNSAPDKSGLPSDRFSAERTGGSVSTLTIQRTQQEDSAVYLCASSQRGSNSPLHFGNGTRLTVT.

The CDR3 DNA reads as TGTGCCAGCAGTTGGACAGACCGTAATTCACCCCTCCACTTT. Residues: CASSWTDRNSPLHF. The gene calls are TRBV2 and TRBJ1-6; D is perhaps TRBD1 (6 bases). V lost 5 bases, J lost 6 bases, and 11 bases lay in between. Germline values: CDR1 SNHLY, CDR2 FYNNEI. The CDR3 sequence is 14 residues long.

This clone came up a few times. The rearrangement joins TRBV5-1 to TRBJ1-6; D gene uncertain. Germline V CDR1 and CDR2: SGHRS, YFSETQ. The CDR3 covers 14 residues. The V end lost 4 bases, the J end lost 7 bases, and 12 bases lay between the germline ends. The CDR3 DNA reads TGCGCCAGCAGCCCGTACAGTACCAATTCACCCCTCCACTTT. Translation gives CASSPYSTNSPLHF.

The chain is built from TRBV9 and TRBJ2-7; TRBD1 is a possible D gene (6 bases). This CDR3 comprises 14 residues. The germline V and J ends were trimmed by 4 bases and 1 base, with 12 bases remaining between them. From germline, CDR1 is SGDLS and CDR2 YYNGEE. This CDR3 is CASSNDRSSYEQYF. In DNA form, the CDR3 reads TGTGCCAGCAGCAACGACAGGTCGTCCTACGAGCAGTACTTC.